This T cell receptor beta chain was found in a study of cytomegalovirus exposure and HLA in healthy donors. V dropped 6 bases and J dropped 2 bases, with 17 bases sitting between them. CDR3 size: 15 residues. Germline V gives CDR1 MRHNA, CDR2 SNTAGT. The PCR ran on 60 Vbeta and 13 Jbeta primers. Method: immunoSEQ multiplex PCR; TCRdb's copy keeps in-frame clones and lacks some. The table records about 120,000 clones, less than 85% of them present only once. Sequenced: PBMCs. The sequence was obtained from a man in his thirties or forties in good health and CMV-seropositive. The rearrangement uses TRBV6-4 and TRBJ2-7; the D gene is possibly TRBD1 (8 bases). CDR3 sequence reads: CASSTRTGRAYEQYF. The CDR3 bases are TGTGCCAGCAGCACCCGGACAGGGAGGGCCTACGAGCAGTACTTC.